This T cell receptor beta chain was profiled in a study of CD8+ T cells in alopecia areata. The overall study: Treated patients swallowed 5 to 10 mg of oral tofacitinib twice daily. Study-level results: Among patients, TCR sharing was less clear than in mice, a difference possibly due in part to HLA diversity in the patient population.

Reverse transcription of extracted RNA yielded cDNA, which provided the sequencing template. The table came from immunoSEQ multiplex PCR; TCRdb's copy has only in-frame clones and leaves some out. The data contain around 140,000 clones, about 90% of them singletons. V was trimmed by 1 base and J by 6 bases, leaving 15 bases between them. The CDR3 length is 15 residues. Germline CDR1 and CDR2: SEHNR and FQNEAQ (reference sequence). This clone is a singleton in its sample. The antigen is unknown. Samples from alopecia areata patients were lesional scalp punch biopsies and peripheral blood. Material: CD8+ T cells sorted from blood, obtained at week 0. The genes are TRBV7-9 and TRBJ1-1; maybe TRBD1 (5 bases). The clonotype was recovered from a human donor with alopecia areata. The CDR3 region has the DNA TGTGCCAGCAGCTTAGGCCCCCAGGGCTACTCTGAAGCTTTCTTT. This codes for CASSLGPQGYSEAFF.